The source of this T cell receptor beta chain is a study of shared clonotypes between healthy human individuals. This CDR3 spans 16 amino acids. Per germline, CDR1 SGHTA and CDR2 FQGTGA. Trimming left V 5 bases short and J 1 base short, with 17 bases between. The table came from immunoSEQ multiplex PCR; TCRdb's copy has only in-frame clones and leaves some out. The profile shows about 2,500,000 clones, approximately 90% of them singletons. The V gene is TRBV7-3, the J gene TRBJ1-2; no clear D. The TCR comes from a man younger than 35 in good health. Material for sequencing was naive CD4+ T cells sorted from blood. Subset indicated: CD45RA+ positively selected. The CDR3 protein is CASSREVFGDNYGYTF. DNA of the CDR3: TGTGCCAGCAGCCGAGAGGTCTTTGGGGATAACTATGGCTACACCTTC.